A selection of T cell receptor beta chains follows, all from one sample in a study of cytomegalovirus exposure and HLA in healthy donors. Assay: immunoSEQ multiplex PCR; the TCRdb copy retains only in-frame clones and omits some. In the table there are roughly 86,000 clones, 55% to 70% of which are singletons. Material: PBMCs. These receptors were taken from a woman in her forties or fifties in good health and CMV-seropositive. Both conserved end residues are part of each CDR3. D genes are given only for firm matches. Clone sizes are given selectively: once, few, many, or a class where the clone is expanded.

d_call j_call clone_size v_call cdr3_nt cdr3_aa
TRBD2 TRBJ2-3 - TRBV7-2 TGTGCCAGCACCGTAGCGGGGGGGGGAGATACGCAGTATTTT CASTVAGGGDTQYF
- TRBJ1-6 once TRBV5-4 TGTGCCAGCAGCTTGTCTAACAGGAAGTATAATTCACCCCTCCACTTT CASSLSNRKYNSPLHF
- TRBJ2-3 once TRBV25-1 TGTGCCAGCAGCCCCTCGACAGGCTGGTCTAGCACAGATACGCAGTATTTT CASSPSTGWSSTDTQYF
TRBD1 TRBJ2-7 few TRBV29-1 TGCAGCGTACTTAGGACAGGGAGCTACGAGCAGTACTTC CSVLRTGSYEQYF
TRBD1 TRBJ1-1 - TRBV5-1 TGCGCCAGCAGCTTGGTCGGGACAGGGGGCAGGTTAAGGAACACTGAAGCTTTCTTT CASSLVGTGGRLRNTEAFF
TRBD1 TRBJ2-7 once TRBV13 TGTGCCAGCAGCAACGCCCACACCGGGACAGGGGTTGCCGAGCAGTACTTC CASSNAHTGTGVAEQYF
TRBD2 TRBJ2-1 - TRBV9 TGTGCCAGCAGCGTAGCGACTAGCGGGGGGGATGAGCAGTTCTTC CASSVATSGGDEQFF
- TRBJ1-1 - TRBV19 TGTGCCAGTAGTATAGATCACTCCGGCGACCTCTACGGGGAAGCTTTCTTT CASSIDHSGDLYGEAFF
- TRBJ2-3 - TRBV6-4 TGTGCCAGCAGTGAGAGGGGGAGCACAGATACGCAGTATTTT CASSERGSTDTQYF
- TRBJ2-7 - TRBV6-1 TGTGCCAGCAGTGAATATAGCTACGAGCAGTACTTC CASSEYSYEQYF